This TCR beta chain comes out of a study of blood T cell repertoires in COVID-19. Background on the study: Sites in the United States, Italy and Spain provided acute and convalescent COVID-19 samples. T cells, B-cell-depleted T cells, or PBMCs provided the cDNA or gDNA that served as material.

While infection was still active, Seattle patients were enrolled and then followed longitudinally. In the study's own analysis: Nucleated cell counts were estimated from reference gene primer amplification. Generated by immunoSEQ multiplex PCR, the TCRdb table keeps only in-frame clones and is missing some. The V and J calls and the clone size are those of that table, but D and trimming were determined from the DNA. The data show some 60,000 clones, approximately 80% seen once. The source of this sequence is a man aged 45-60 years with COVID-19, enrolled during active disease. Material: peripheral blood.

CDR3 coding DNA: TGTGCCAGCGGTCCTTATGGGGCCTCTGGCTACACCTTC. As protein: CASGPYGASGYTF. This chain uses TRBV7-9 with TRBJ1-2; D may be TRBD1 (5 bases). V was cut by 8 bases and J by 7 bases, with 17 bases left in between. Germline lookup yields CDR1 SEHNR and CDR2 FQNEAQ (reference sequence). This CDR3 has 13 amino acids.